This TCR beta chain was documented in a study of T cells after yellow fever vaccination. For the study at large: Preparing low-cell-number fractions relied on SMART-Seq v4 Ultra Low Input.

In its sample, this clonotype was seen many times. Its specificity is unknown. TCRdb analysed the 5' RACE reads with MiXCR anew, one entry per CDR3 protein. The table records a few hundred thousand distinct CDR3 sequences, 6.9% of them present only once. With V trimmed by 5 bases and J by 4 bases, 5 bases remained unmatched. The CDR3 runs 14 residues. CDR1 is SGHAT, CDR2 FQNNGV, per germline. Study-wide findings and caveats: CD4 and CD8 compartments shared a small share of clonotypes.

The gene calls are TRBV11-2 and TRBJ1-5; 7 bases map to TRBD1. Sequenced here: CD4+ T cells sorted from PBMCs, sampled 15 days after the yellow fever booster vaccination. This TCR derives from a man aged 25-45 years who received the YFV17D yellow fever vaccine. The DNA for the CDR3 is TGTGCCAGCAGCCTAACAGGGGCTAATCAGCCCCAGCATTTT. Amino acid sequence: CASSLTGANQPQHF.